The sequence of this TCR beta chain was determined in a study of cytomegalovirus exposure and HLA in healthy donors. About this clone: Its specificity is unknown.

Regarding the study as a whole: Among the CMV-associated chains, a few were confirmed in vitro as specific for CMV antigens. Cytomegalovirus association was listed for 170 or so TCR beta chains. It was in a later analysis that TCR association rates were seen to vary by HLA locus, highest for DRB1 and lowest for HLA-C.

Primers for the PCR totalled 60 Vbeta and 13 Jbeta. The table came from immunoSEQ multiplex PCR; TCRdb's copy has only in-frame clones and leaves some out. The sample yields about 72,000 clones, more than 80% seen once. J lost 4 bases, V lost 3 bases, and 2 bases had no gene match. This CDR3 spans 13 amino acids. Germline V gives CDR1 SGHRS, CDR2 YFSETQ. The sequenced material came from PBMCs. V gene TRBV5-1 combines with J gene TRBJ1-1, with 8 bases lining up with TRBD1. This sequence was found in a human donor in good health. The CDR3 sequence: CASSSGGGTEAFF. The CDR3 coding sequence is TGCGCCAGCAGCTCAGGGGGCGGCACTGAAGCTTTCTTT.